Listed below are T cell receptor beta chains from one sample, sequenced in a study of blood T cell repertoires in COVID-19. Produced via immunoSEQ multiplex PCR; TCRdb's table is partial and in-frame only. This table has approximately 320,000 clones, approximately 85% appearing once. Sequencing was performed on peripheral blood. The receptors come from a human donor in a cohort sampled during active COVID-19. CDR3s include the opening cysteine and the closing phenylalanine or tryptophan. A D gene is named only where the DNA matches it firmly. Clone size is given for some rows only: seen once, a few or many times, or a class if the clone is expanded.

abundance	v_gene	j_gene	d_gene	CDR3nt	CDR3aa
NA	TRBV19	TRBJ1-2	NA	TGTGCCAGTAGTATCGGGCAGGGGCCCTATGGCTACACCTTC	CASSIGQGPYGYTF
NA	TRBV5-1	TRBJ2-7	NA	TGCGCCAGCAGCCCCCCGGAGGGTCGGATAAGCGAGCAGTACTTC	CASSPPEGRISEQYF
NA	TRBV12-3/TRBV12-4	TRBJ2-1	TRBD2	TGTGCCAGCAGTTTCTGGGGGGGAAGTGAGCAGTTCTTC	CASSFWGGSEQFF
NA	TRBV11-3	TRBJ2-3	NA	TGTGCCAGCAGCGCCGAGCGCACAGATACGCAGTATTTT	CASSAERTDTQYF
once	TRBV3-1/TRBV3-2	TRBJ1-3	TRBD1	TGTGCCAGCAGCCGACAGGGACTCTCTGGAGGCACCATATATTTT	CASSRQGLSGGTIYF
NA	TRBV5-1	TRBJ2-1	TRBD2	TGCGCCAGCAGCTTAGGACTAGCTGATGACAATGAGCAGTTCTTC	CASSLGLADDNEQFF
NA	TRBV6-5	TRBJ1-4	TRBD1	TGTGCCAGCAGAGTTACAGGGGGCATCCAAAAACTGTTTTTT	CASRVTGGIQKLFF
once	TRBV6-5	TRBJ1-6	NA	TGTGCCACCCAAACAGGGATTAATTCACCCCTCCACTTT	CATQTGINSPLHF
NA	TRBV6-5	TRBJ1-5	NA	TGTGCCAGCGAACAGGGCAATCAGCCCCAGCATTTT	CASEQGNQPQHF
NA	TRBV5-4	TRBJ2-2	NA	TGTGCCAGCAGCGCGCGGACATCGAACACCGGGGAGCTGTTTTTT	CASSARTSNTGELFF
NA	TRBV5-5	TRBJ1-2	NA	TGTGCCAGCGTTCAAAGGGGAAACTATGGCTACACCTTC	CASVQRGNYGYTF
once	TRBV24-1	TRBJ2-3	TRBD1	TGTGCCACCAGTGATTTGGGGACAGGGGATACGCAGTATTTT	CATSDLGTGDTQYF
NA	TRBV27	TRBJ1-4	NA	TGTGCCAGCAGTTCGACAGACTCAACTAATGAAAAACTGTTTTTT	CASSSTDSTNEKLFF
NA	TRBV6-5	TRBJ1-5	TRBD1	TGTGCCAGCAAAAGACAGGGGGATTTCGGTCAGCCCCAGCATTTT	CASKRQGDFGQPQHF
NA	TRBV2	TRBJ2-3	TRBD2	TGTGCCAGCAGGGGTTGGACTAGCGGGACCACAGATACGCAGTATTTT	CASRGWTSGTTDTQYF
NA	TRBV30	TRBJ1-4	NA	TGTGCCTGGACAGGCGGCCCAGGGGCCATCAATGAAAAACTGTTTTTT	CAWTGGPGAINEKLFF
once	TRBV6-5	TRBJ2-7	NA	TGTGCCGCTTCGCGGGCCCCGGTGAGATACTACGAGCAGTACTTC	CAASRAPVRYYEQYF
NA	TRBV4-1	TRBJ2-3	TRBD1	TGCGCCAGCAGCCAAGGGACAGGGGGCGGCACAGATACGCAGTATTTT	CASSQGTGGGTDTQYF
once	TRBV7-4	TRBJ2-7	NA	TGTGCCAGCAGCTTTTCCGACAGTAACTACGAGCAGTACTTC	CASSFSDSNYEQYF
NA	TRBV5-1	TRBJ2-5	NA	TGCGCCAGCAGCTTATCGTCGTTGGGCAAAGAGACCCAGTACTTC	CASSLSSLGKETQYF
NA	TRBV30	TRBJ1-4	TRBD1	TGTGCCTGGACGGGGGGAGCGGGACAGGGTTTTGAAAAACTGTTTTTT	CAWTGGAGQGFEKLFF
NA	TRBV5-1	TRBJ1-1	TRBD1	TGCGCCAGCAGCCCGAACGCAGGGGGACCTGAAGCTTTCTTT	CASSPNAGGPEAFF
NA	TRBV5-1	TRBJ2-1	TRBD2	TGCGCCAGCAGCTTCCCAGGACTAGACTACAATGAGCAGTTCTTC	CASSFPGLDYNEQFF
few	TRBV5-1	TRBJ2-3	NA	TGCGCCAGCAGCGTAGGACAGTCTAGCACAGATACGCAGTATTTT	CASSVGQSSTDTQYF
NA	TRBV18	TRBJ2-6	NA	TGTGCCAGCTCACGAGCGACTCCTGGGGCCAACGTCCTGACTTTC	CASSRATPGANVLTF
NA	TRBV27	TRBJ2-1	TRBD2	TGTGCCAGCAGTGCTAGCGGGGGAACCTACAATGAGCAGTTCTTC	CASSASGGTYNEQFF
NA	TRBV24-1	TRBJ2-1	NA	TGTGCCACCAGTGATTCCTGGGGCGATGAGCAGTTCTTC	CATSDSWGDEQFF
NA	TRBV5-1	TRBJ2-2	NA	TGCGCCAGCGTCTCCCCAGACACCGGGGAGCTGTTTTTT	CASVSPDTGELFF
once	TRBV7-9	TRBJ1-1	NA	TGTGCCAGCAGTTGGGAGACTGACGCTTTCTTT	CASSWETDAFF
NA	TRBV24-1	TRBJ2-3	NA	TGTGCCGTCCGGGACTCGAACACAGATACGCAGTATTTT	CAVRDSNTDTQYF
NA	TRBV6-5	TRBJ2-2	TRBD2	TGTGCCAGCAGTTACCTTAGCGGGGGGGCCCACGGGGAGCTGTTTTTT	CASSYLSGGAHGELFF
NA	TRBV7-9	TRBJ1-2	NA	TGTGCCAGCACCAACGACCGGGGACATATATGGGGCTACACCTTC	CASTNDRGHIWGYTF
NA	TRBV6-1	TRBJ2-5	NA	TGTGCCAGCAGTGACAGATTGGGGAGAGAGACCCAGTACTTC	CASSDRLGRETQYF
once	TRBV19	TRBJ1-2	NA	TGTGCCAGTACCTCCGGAGGGGAGCTTAGCAACTTCCCCTATGGCTACACCTTC	CASTSGGELSNFPYGYTF
NA	TRBV24-1	TRBJ2-1	NA	TGTGCCACCAGTGCCGACTACTACAATGAGCAGTTCTTC	CATSADYYNEQFF
NA	TRBV19	TRBJ1-1	TRBD1	TGTGCCAGTAGTGCAGCCGGGACAGTGAACACTGAAGCTTTCTTT	CASSAAGTVNTEAFF
NA	TRBV5-4	TRBJ2-7	TRBD1	TGTGCCAGCAGTCACGGGACAGGGACCTACGAGCAGTACTTC	CASSHGTGTYEQYF
NA	TRBV9	TRBJ1-2	NA	TGTGCCAGCCCCACAGGGAGTCTGGAACAGGGCTCTAACTATGGCTACACCTTC	CASPTGSLEQGSNYGYTF
NA	TRBV30	TRBJ1-5	NA	TGTGCCTGGAGTTCATGGCAGGGACTTCAGCCCCAGCATTTT	CAWSSWQGLQPQHF
NA	TRBV3-1/TRBV3-2	TRBJ1-5	TRBD1	TGTGCCAGCAGCCAGAGGACAGGGAGGAGCAATCAGCCCCAGCATTTT	CASSQRTGRSNQPQHF
NA	TRBV5-6	TRBJ1-1	NA	TGTGCCAGCAGCAAGACAGATGATAACACTGAAGCTTTCTTT	CASSKTDDNTEAFF
few	TRBV7-9	TRBJ1-2	NA	TGTGCCAGCAGCCGTAGGACGGGGGAGTATGGCTACACCTTC	CASSRRTGEYGYTF